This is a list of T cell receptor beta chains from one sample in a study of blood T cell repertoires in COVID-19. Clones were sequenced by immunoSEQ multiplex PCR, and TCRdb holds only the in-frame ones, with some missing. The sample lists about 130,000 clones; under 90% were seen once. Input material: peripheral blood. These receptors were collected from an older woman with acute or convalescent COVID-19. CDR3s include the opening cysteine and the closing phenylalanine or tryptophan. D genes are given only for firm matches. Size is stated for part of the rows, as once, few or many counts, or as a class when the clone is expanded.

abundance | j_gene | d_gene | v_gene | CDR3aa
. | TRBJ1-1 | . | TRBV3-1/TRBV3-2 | CASSQAGVTEAFF
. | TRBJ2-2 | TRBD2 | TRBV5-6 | CASSFGLAGENTGELFF
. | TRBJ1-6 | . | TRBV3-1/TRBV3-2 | CASSPTSPNSPLHF
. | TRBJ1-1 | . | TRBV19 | CASSMAVVEYTEAFF
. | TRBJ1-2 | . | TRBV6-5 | CASNSAAPNYGYTF
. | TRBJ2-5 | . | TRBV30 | CAWTFGRTQYF
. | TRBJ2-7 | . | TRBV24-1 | CATSDFNSPYEQYF
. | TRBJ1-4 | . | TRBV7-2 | CASSLTTAPEKLFF
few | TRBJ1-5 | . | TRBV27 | CASSSTNPQGQPQHF
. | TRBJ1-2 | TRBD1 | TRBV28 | CASSHRTGGGWDGYTF
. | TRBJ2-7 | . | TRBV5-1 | CASSLKGSSYEQYF
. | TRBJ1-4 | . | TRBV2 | CASSITGREKEKLFF
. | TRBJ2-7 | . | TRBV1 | CTSSRLKRTGVPYEQYF
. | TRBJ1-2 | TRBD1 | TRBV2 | CASTQRPDRAGGYTF
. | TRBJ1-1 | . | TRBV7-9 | CASSFTGAEAFF
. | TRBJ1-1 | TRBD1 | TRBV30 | CAWSVGQGITEAFF
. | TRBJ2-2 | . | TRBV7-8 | CASSLGRSGELFF
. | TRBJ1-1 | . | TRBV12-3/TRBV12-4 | CASRLTQNTEAFF
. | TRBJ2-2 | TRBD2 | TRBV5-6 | CASSTGLAGFSGELFF
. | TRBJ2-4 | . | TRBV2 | CASPKGEGKNIQYF
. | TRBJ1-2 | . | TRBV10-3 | CAISETGTYTF
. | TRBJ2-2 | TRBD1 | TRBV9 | CASSSGGGYTGELFF
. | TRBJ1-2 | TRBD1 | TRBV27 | CASSFNSGTGPTYGYTF
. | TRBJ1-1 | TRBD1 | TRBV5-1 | CASSLAGQGEEAFF
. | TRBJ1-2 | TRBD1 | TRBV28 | CASSFRRGRGYGYTF
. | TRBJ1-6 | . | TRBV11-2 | CASSPRGGKGSPLHF
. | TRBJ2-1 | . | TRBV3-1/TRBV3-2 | CASSQVGPVGGNEQFF
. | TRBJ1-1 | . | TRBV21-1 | CASSKSQLNTEAFF
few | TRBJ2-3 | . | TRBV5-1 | CASSGSFTDTQYF
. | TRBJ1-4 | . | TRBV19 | CASSIYGTGRVNEKLFF
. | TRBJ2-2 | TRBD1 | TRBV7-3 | CASSPGQHTGELFF
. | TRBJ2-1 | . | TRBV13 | CASSPGQSNEQFF
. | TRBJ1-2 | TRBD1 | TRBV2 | CASVKDRAYGYTF
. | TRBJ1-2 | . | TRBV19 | CAGIGFEANGYTF
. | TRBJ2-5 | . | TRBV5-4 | CASSPTGFQETQYF
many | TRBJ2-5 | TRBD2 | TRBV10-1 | CASSETVAGPQYF
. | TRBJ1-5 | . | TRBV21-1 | CASSPGGLPATDRPQHF